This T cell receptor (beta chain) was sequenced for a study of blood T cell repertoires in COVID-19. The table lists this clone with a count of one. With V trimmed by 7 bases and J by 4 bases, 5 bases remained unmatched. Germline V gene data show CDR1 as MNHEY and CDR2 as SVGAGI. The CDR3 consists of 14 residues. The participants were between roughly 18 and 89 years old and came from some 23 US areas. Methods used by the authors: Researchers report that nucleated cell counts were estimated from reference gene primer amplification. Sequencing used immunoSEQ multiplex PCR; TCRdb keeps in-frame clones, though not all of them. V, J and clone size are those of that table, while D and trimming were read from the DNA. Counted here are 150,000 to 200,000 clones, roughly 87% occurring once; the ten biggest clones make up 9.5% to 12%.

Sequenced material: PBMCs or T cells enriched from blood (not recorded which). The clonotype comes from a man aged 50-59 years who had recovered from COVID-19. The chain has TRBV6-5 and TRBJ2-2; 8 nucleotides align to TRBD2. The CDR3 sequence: CASTKRGITGELFF. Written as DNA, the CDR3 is TGTGCCAGCACTAAGCGGGGGATCACCGGGGAGCTGTTTTTT.